This T cell receptor beta chain was captured by sequencing in a study of cytomegalovirus exposure and HLA in healthy donors (dated by TCRdb to the late 2010s). Describing the broader study: A later analysis indicated that the 95 to 150 validation repertoires were generated on the platform also employed for the 666 repertoires of the first cohort. To predict cytomegalovirus infection status, the study combined high-throughput TCR immunosequencing, statistical association of individual TCRs with disease status, and machine learning. The study aimed to test whether cataloging public T cell receptors could reveal signatures of past pathogen exposure. A separate validation cohort of about 110 different subjects was used in addition to the 666-subject first cohort. What the authors observed across the whole study: Cytomegalovirus status was reported to be diagnosed by the classifier with high specificity and sensitivity in both the original and validation cohorts. A few of the identified cytomegalovirus-associated TCR beta chains were confirmed in vitro to be specific for cytomegalovirus antigens. Of the cluster scores, roughly 95% were above 0 in a later analysis, which found that TCRs clustered in the first cohort also tended to co-occur in the roughly 130 validation repertoires. A later analysis had no HLA typing for the validation cohort, so co-occurrence there was scored across all 130 or so repertoires. The study listed 170 or so TCR beta chains as associated with cytomegalovirus. Across donors, most TCR sequences were observed very rarely, whereas some public TCRs were present in many individuals. The authors suggested that the approach could potentially be extended to other disease states and immunological phenotypes.

From the cysteine up to the phenylalanine, the CDR3 has a length of 13 residues. The CDR3 DNA has 39 bases and is translated from base 1. The germline V gene (reference sequence) supplies CDR1 MNHEY and CDR2 SMNVEV. V sheds 6 bases and J sheds 5 bases, leaving 13 bases between their ends. Of note for this clone: Its antigen is not yet known. No per-base quality is available; no much larger clone lies one base away.

Preparation of the library involved the immunoSEQ multiplex PCR assay. On the study's bioinformatics: A statistical classification framework was developed to diagnose cytomegalovirus status using the catalog of TCR beta chain sequences. This immuneACCESS table, as held by TCRdb, lists in-frame sequences with V and J called but not all clones. Of the missing ones, under half trace to an unresolved V gene in checked studies; the others have no known cause. The V and J calls and clone size were taken over from that table, and D and trimming were inferred from the DNA. In this sample the table shows 200,000 to 250,000 clones, around nine tenths of which occur a single time. Approximately 1.1% of the sample lies in the top ten. The donors were included in the validation cohort of roughly 130 subjects, a group kept apart from the roughly 680-subject first cohort.

The TCR originated in a woman aged 18-29 years in good health and CMV-seronegative. The chain joins TRBV27 to TRBJ1-2; TRBD1 might be the D gene, on 5 matching bases. Sequenced material: PBMCs. The DNA is as follows: TGTGCCAGCAGCTCGCCCCAGGGATATGGCTACACCTTC. It translates as CASSSPQGYGYTF.